The clone carrying this TCR beta chain has only a few counts. Germline and junction disagree at one end, which may indicate a read error. Using its own MiXCR run on the 5' RACE reads, TCRdb lists one record per CDR3 protein. The table has 1,800,000 or so distinct CDR3 sequences, roughly a third seen once. The data belong to a study of identical twins. CDR1 MGHRA and CDR2 YSYEKL come from the germline V gene. The CDR3 contains 15 residues. The chain couples TRBV4-1 to TRBJ2-5, with 13 bases lining up with TRBD2. The origin of this receptor is a newborn girl in good health. Sequences were obtained from cord blood. CDR3 DNA: TGTGCCAGCAGCCAAGGACTAGCGGGGGACAATGAGCAGTACTTC. Its protein is CASSQGLAGDNEQYF.